This T cell receptor (beta chain) was captured by sequencing in a study of blood T cell repertoires in COVID-19. Study overall: Donors in the United States, Italy and Spain gave samples during acute or convalescent COVID-19. In each case, the material was cDNA or gDNA derived from T cells, B-cell-depleted T cells, or PBMCs.

Source study methods: For nucleated cells, counts were estimated from reference gene primer amplification. The table came from immunoSEQ multiplex PCR; TCRdb's copy has only in-frame clones and leaves some out. V and J calls plus clone size are reproduced from that table; the DNA served to infer D and trimming. The sample comprises roughly 110,000 clones, around 89% of which are singletons, and nearly 5% rests with the top ten. The CDR3 spans 15 residues. CDR1 SEHNR and CDR2 FQNEAQ come from the germline V gene (reference sequence). Trimming took 4 bases from V and 0 from J; bases not matched to a gene: 3.

Sequencing used peripheral blood. The origin of this receptor is a man aged 35-49 years with active or convalescent COVID-19. The rearrangement uses TRBV7-9 and TRBJ2-1, with 7 bases lining up with TRBD2. The CDR3 sequence is CASSSGGSSYNEQFF. The CDR3 region has the DNA TGTGCCAGCAGCTCGGGCGGGAGCTCCTACAATGAGCAGTTCTTC.